This T cell receptor beta chain emerged from a study of spatial heterogeneity in lung cancer (dated by TCRdb to the late 2010s). Background on the whole study: More beta-chain than alpha-chain transcripts were consistently detected, likely reflecting higher beta-chain transcript abundance. The study linked features of the TCR repertoire to counts of nonsynonymous mutations, which were determined by whole-exome sequencing of tumor tissue. In non-small cell lung cancer, the study quantitatively compared TCR alpha and beta repertoires across several tumor regions, matched nontumor lung, and blood. In the raw uncorrected reads, each unique combination of TCR and UMI appeared on average more than ten times. Both alpha and beta chains were TCR-sequenced in samples taken at surgery, namely 220 tumor regions, around 61 matched nontumor lung samples and over 55 PBMC samples.

Summary of the overall study and its limitations: Ubiquitous expanded tumor TCRs showed up in blood more often at tumor resection than at routine follow-up. Confirming at a functional level the hypothesis that regional TCRs recognize regional mutations was considered to require additional single-cell paired TCR alpha and beta sequencing.

Read against the paper, the sample's time point label means: sample taken at primary tumor resection. Without any cell sorting, TCR sequencing was performed on whole RNA extracted either from tumor and nontumor lung tissue or from cryopreserved PBMC samples. Samples were obtained from about 69 patients with early-stage, untreated non-small cell lung cancer from the lung TRACERx cohort. A patient was chosen for TCR sequencing only when enough RNA was available from at least two tumor regions. Trimming removed 7 bases from V and 5 bases from J, leaving 17 bases between the germline ends. Reading from cysteine to phenylalanine, the CDR3 counts 14 amino acids. Only the CDR3 part of the read is kept: 42 bases, read in frame from the first base. CDR1 and CDR2 are drawn from the germline V gene: SQVTM, ANQGSEA. Points on this clonotype: Its antigen is unknown. No clone much larger than this one lies a single base away; base qualities are absent.

The receptor library was made with 5' RACE. Sequencing relied on a NextSeq 500. To allow correction of PCR and sequencing errors, the TCR library protocol tagged every TCR cDNA molecule with a unique molecular identifier. Concerning the study's data processing: Decombinator tools were used for TCR identification, UMI-based error correction and CDR3 extraction. Expanded TCRs were defined as those above a frequency of 2 per 1,000, corresponding to the top 1% of the tumor frequency distribution. Renyi diversity was calculated using the R vegan package after each repertoire was subsampled 100 times to 5,000 TCRs. CDR3 similarity networks were constructed using string-kernel similarity of amino acid triplets, with links drawn between CDR3s whose pairwise similarity was above 0.82. TCRdb's own reprocessing of the public reads used fastp at Q25 and MiXCR and kept productive beta chains. Each CDR3 protein appears once, grouped with its most common genes and DNA. These V and J calls derive from TCRdb rather than the authors' analysis. The sample profile shows 85,000 to 100,000 distinct CDR3 sequences; about 12% of them were found once. The ten largest clonotypes hold under 50% of the sample.

This sample comprised PBMCs, obtained at surgery. This sequence was found in a male donor with early-stage non-small cell lung cancer. The sequence joins TRBV29-1 to TRBJ2-2; the D gene is possibly TRBD1, with 5 bases matching. In nucleotides, the sequence is TGCAGCGCGAGTCAGGGTTCAGGAACCGGGGAGCTGTTTTTT. This codes for CSASQGSGTGELFF.